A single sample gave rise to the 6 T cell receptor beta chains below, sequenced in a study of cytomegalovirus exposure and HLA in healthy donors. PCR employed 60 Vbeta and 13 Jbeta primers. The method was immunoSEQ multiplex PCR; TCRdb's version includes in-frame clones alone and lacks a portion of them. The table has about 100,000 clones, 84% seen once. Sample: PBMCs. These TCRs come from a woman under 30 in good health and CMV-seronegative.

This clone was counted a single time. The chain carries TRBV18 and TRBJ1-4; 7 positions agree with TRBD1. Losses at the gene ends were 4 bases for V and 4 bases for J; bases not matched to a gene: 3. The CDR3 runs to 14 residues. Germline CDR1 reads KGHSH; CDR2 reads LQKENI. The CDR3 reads CASSRGQLNEKLFF. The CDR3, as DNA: TGTGCCAGCTCACGGGGACAGCTTAATGAAAAACTGTTTTTT.

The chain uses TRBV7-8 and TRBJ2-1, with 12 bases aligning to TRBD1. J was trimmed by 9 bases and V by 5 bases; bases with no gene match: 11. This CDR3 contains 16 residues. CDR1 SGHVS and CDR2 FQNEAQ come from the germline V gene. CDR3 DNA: TGTGCCAGCAGCATCCGTCCCGGGACAGGGGGCGGTGAGCAGTTCTTC. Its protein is CASSIRPGTGGGEQFF.

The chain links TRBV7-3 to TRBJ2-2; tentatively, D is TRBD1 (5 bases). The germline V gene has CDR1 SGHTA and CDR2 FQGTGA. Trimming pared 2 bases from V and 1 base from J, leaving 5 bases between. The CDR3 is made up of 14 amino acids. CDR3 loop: CASSLDRNTGELFF. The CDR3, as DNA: TGTGCCAGCAGCTTAGACAGGAACACCGGGGAGCTGTTTTTT.

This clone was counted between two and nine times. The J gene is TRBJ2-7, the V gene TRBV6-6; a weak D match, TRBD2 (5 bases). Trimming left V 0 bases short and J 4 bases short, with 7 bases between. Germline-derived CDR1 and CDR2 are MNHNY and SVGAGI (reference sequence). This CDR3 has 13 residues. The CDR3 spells CASSYSGSYEQYF. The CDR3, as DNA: TGTGCCAGCAGTTACTCAGGGAGTTACGAGCAGTACTTC.

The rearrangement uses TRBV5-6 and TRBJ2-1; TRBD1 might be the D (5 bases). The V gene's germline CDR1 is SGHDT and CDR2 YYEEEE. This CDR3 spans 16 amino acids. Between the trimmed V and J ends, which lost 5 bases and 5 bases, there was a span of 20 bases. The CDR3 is CASSPTIDSSDNEQFF. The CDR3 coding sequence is TGTGCCAGCAGTCCAACAATAGACAGCAGCGACAATGAGCAGTTCTTC.

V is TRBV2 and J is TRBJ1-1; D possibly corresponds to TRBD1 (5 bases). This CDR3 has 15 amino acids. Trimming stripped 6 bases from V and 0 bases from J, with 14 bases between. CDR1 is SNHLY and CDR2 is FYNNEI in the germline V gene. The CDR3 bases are TGTGCCAGCAGCCGACAGAACCTCATGAACACTGAAGCTTTCTTT. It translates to CASSRQNLMNTEAFF.